The sample holds one count of the clone carrying this T cell receptor beta chain. Its antigen remains unknown. The PCR employed 60 Vbeta primers together with 13 Jbeta primers. This table comes from immunoSEQ multiplex PCR, and its TCRdb copy is limited to in-frame clones, with some not included. The sample holds roughly 150,000 clones, approximately 81% seen once. The sample comes from a study of cytomegalovirus exposure and HLA in healthy donors. Study-wide results and caveats: Despite most TCR sequences being rare, some public TCRs occurred in many donors. In vitro data verified a few CMV-associated chains as specific for CMV antigens.

The sequence was obtained from a young woman in good health and CMV-seronegative. Sample: PBMCs.

The CDR3: CAWSRQGAEQYF. CDR3 nucleotides: TGTGCCTGGAGCAGACAGGGCGCGGAGCAGTACTTC. The V gene is TRBV30, the J gene TRBJ2-7; TRBD1 agrees at 7 bases. There are 12 residues in the CDR3. Trimming cost V 3 bases and J 7 bases; bases outside gene matches: 6. The V gene's germline CDR1 is GTSNPN and CDR2 SVGIG (reference sequence).